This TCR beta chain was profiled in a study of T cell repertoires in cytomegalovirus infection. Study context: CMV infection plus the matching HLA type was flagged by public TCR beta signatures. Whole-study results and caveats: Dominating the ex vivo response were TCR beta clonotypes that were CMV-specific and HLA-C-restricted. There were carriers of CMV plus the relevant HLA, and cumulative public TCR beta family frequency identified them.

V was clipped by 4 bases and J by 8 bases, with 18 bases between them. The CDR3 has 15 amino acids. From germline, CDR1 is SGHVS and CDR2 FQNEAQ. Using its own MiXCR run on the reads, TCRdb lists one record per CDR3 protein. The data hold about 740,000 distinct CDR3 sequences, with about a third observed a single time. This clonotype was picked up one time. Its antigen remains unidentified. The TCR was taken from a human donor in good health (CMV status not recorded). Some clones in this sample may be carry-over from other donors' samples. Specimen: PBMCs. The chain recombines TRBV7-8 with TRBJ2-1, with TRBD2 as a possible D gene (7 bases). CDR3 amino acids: CASSSTTRGGDEQFF. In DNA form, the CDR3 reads TGTGCCAGCAGCTCTACCACAAGGGGGGGGGATGAGCAGTTCTTC. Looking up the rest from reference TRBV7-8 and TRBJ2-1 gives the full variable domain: GAGVSQSPRYKVAKRGQDVALRCDPISGHVSLFWYQQALGQGPEFLTYFQNEAQLDKSGLPSDRFFAERPEGSVSTLKIQRTQQEDSAVYLCASSSTTRGGDEQFFGPGTRLTVL.